The present T cell receptor (beta chain) was sequenced within a study of yellow fever vaccine responses in identical twins. Between the trimmed V and J ends, which lost 0 bases and 0 bases, there was a span of 5 bases. The germline gives CDR1 SGHRS, CDR2 YFSETQ. This CDR3 is 14 amino acids long. TCRdb reanalysed the RT-PCR reads using MiXCR and keeps one entry per CDR3 protein. There are approximately 20,000 distinct CDR3 sequences in the sample; less than 75% occur only once, and 2% to 2.5% lies in the top ten. This TCR came from a woman aged 18-29 years who received the yellow fever vaccine. This chain uses TRBV5-1 with TRBJ2-3; no clear D gene. The specimen comprised T cells from blood (PBMCs), unsorted or a sorted subset (not recorded which), sampled before or after yellow fever vaccination (not recorded which). CDR3 loop: CASSLGDSTDTQYF. The CDR3 DNA follows: TGCGCCAGCAGCTTGGGCGACAGCACAGATACGCAGTATTTT.